Listed below are T cell receptor beta chains from one sample, sequenced in a study of T cells in Graves' hyperthyroidism and ophthalmopathy. TCRdb passed the multiplex PCR reads through MiXCR, listing each CDR3 protein once. The sample yields approximately 620,000 distinct CDR3 sequences, 16% seen once. Sequenced material: blood. These receptors came from a woman in her 40s with Graves' ophthalmopathy. CDR3s include the opening cysteine and the closing phenylalanine or tryptophan.

V gene: TRBV20-1
CDR3 protein: CSAREPLPNRGANYGYTF

V gene: TRBV2
CDR3 protein: CATSGQGNSPLHF

V gene: TRBV12-3/TRBV12-4
CDR3 protein: CASSRPPETQYF

V gene: TRBV28
CDR3 protein: CASSSGVYEQYF

V gene: TRBV28
CDR3 protein: CATGGPTAQSLGTQYF

V gene: TRBV20-1
CDR3 protein: CSARGTGGYTF

V gene: TRBV19
CDR3 protein: CASTGSLYNEQFF

V gene: TRBV2
CDR3 protein: CASSSLNRGRSYTQYF

V gene: TRBV3-1
CDR3 protein: CASSSKQGALNEKLFF

V gene: TRBV5-1
CDR3 protein: CASSLEGAGREQYF

V gene: TRBV28
CDR3 protein: CASSLGGLAYEQYF

V gene: TRBV20-1
CDR3 protein: CSARAAAGYRTGELFF

V gene: TRBV12-3/TRBV12-4
CDR3 protein: CASLKFGDTEAFF

V gene: TRBV7-2
CDR3 protein: CASSLNFQETQYF

V gene: TRBV10-3
CDR3 protein: CAISSDAMNTEAFF

V gene: TRBV28
CDR3 protein: CASSPPTYNTEAFF

V gene: TRBV11-2
CDR3 protein: CASSLAILSGELFF

V gene: TRBV30
CDR3 protein: CAWSPMGDTQYF

V gene: TRBV7-8
CDR3 protein: CASRPQPGQDIYGYTF

V gene: TRBV10-3
CDR3 protein: CAISESTSGRRATYEQYF